One T cell receptor (beta chain) is described in this entry. What it binds is not known. Some clones are missing from TCRdb's copy, which holds only in-frame ones; the method was immunoSEQ multiplex PCR. The repertoire holds 45,000 to 65,000 clones, about 81% seen once, with roughly 0.66% in the top ten. The germline V gene has CDR1 SGHDT and CDR2 YYEEEE. The CDR3 totals 14 residues. The junction had 2 bases not matched to a gene; V was cut back by 2 bases and J by 2 bases. This sample was included in a study of OX40 agonist ivuxolimab in advanced cancers. Overall study context: At 0.01 to 10 mg/kg, ivuxolimab was administered intravenously to patients every 2 weeks.

Patients were excluded for autoimmune disease history or systemic immunosuppression. Study findings and constraints: The study observed clonal expansion of CD4+ and CD8+ blood T cells by week 6 at 0.1 to 3.0 mg/kg.

V is TRBV5-6 and J is TRBJ2-5; TRBD1 matches at 8 bases. Sequenced here: CD4+ or CD8+ T cells sorted from blood, sampled in a trial of the OX40 agonist ivuxolimab. The source of this sequence is an adult with an advanced solid tumor such as melanoma, head and neck, liver or kidney cancer. This CDR3 reads CASSLRTGQETQYF. The CDR3 bases are TGTGCCAGCAGCTTAAGGACAGGGCAAGAGACCCAGTACTTC. The full variable domain, with the rest looked up from reference TRBV5-6 and TRBJ2-5, is DAGVTQSPTHLIKTRGQQVTLRCSPKSGHDTVSWYQQALGQGPQFIFQYYEEEERQRGNFPDRFSGHQFPNYSSELNVNALLLGDSALYLCASSLRTGQETQYFGPGTRLLVL.